The T cell receptor (beta chain) described here comes from a study of spatial heterogeneity in lung cancer. This clonotype appeared once. CDR3 length equals 14 residues. V lost 4 bases and J lost 5; bases outside the gene matches: 3. The germline V gene has CDR1 SGHTA and CDR2 FQGNSA. MiXCR was run by TCRdb on the 5' RACE reads, yielding one entry per CDR3 protein. The sample holds approximately 47,000 distinct CDR3 sequences, roughly 7.2% seen once. The sample's time point: sample taken at primary tumor resection. The sequenced material consisted of unsorted whole RNA from tumor, nontumor lung or frozen PBMC. The donor population consisted of 72 patients with untreated, early-stage non-small cell lung cancer.

The chain employs TRBV7-2 and TRBJ2-7, with 12 bases matching TRBD1. The sample here was PBMCs, taken at surgery. The clonotype was recovered from a female donor with early-stage non-small cell lung cancer. The CDR3 loop is CASSWGQGADEQYF. The CDR3 nucleotides are TGTGCCAGCAGCTGGGGACAGGGGGCCGACGAGCAGTACTTC.